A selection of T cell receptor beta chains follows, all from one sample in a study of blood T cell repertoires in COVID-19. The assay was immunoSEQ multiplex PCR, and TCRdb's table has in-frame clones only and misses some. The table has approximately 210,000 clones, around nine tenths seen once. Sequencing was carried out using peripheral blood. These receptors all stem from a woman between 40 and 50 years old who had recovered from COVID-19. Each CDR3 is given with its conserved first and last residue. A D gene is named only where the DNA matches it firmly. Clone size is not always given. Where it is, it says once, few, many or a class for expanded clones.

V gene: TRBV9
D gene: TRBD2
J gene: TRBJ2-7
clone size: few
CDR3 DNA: TGTGCCAGCAGCGTCTTAGCGGGAGTGGAAGAGCAGTACTTC
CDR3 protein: CASSVLAGVEEQYF

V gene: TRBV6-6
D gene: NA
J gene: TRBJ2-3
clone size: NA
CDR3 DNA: TGTGCCAGCAGTCTATGGGCGGGACTCACAGATACGCAGTATTTT
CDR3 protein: CASSLWAGLTDTQYF

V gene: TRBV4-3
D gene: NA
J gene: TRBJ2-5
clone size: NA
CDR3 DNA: TGCGCCAGCAGCCAAGGTTTAGGGGCGGAGACCCAGTACTTC
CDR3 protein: CASSQGLGAETQYF

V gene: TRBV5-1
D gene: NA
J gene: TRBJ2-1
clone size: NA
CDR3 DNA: TGCGCCAGCAGCTTGGTTGGAGGGGCGAGCTCCTACAATGAGCAGTTCTTC
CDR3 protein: CASSLVGGASSYNEQFF

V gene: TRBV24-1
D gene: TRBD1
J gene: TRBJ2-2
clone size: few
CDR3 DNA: TGTGCCACCAGTGACCCGGGGACAGGAGTAGACCTACCGGGGGAGCTGTTTTTT
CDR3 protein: CATSDPGTGVDLPGELFF

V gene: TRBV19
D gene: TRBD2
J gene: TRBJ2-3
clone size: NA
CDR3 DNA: TGTGCCAGTAGAAAAGGACTAGCGGGAGGAGCGGATACGCAGTATTTT
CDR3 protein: CASRKGLAGGADTQYF

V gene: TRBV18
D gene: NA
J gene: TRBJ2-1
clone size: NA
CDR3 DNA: TGTGCCAGCTCACCACTAACCAGCGCCAAAGTGAATGAGCAGTTCTTC
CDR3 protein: CASSPLTSAKVNEQFF

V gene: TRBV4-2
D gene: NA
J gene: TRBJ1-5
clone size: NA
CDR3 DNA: TGTGCCAGCAGCCGGGACGGGGACTTATATAGCAATCAGCCCCAGCATTTT
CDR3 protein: CASSRDGDLYSNQPQHF

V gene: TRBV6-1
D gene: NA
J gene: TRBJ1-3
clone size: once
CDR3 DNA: TGTGCCAGCAGTGAAGTAACAGACAGTTCCGGAAACACCATATATTTT
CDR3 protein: CASSEVTDSSGNTIYF

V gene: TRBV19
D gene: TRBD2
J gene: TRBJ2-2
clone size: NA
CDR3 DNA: TGTGCCAGTAGTTTCCAGCCGCTAGCGGTCGCGAACACCGGGGAGCTGTTTTTT
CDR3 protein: CASSFQPLAVANTGELFF

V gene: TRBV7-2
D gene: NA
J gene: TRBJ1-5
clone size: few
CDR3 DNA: TGTGCCAGCAGCTCTCAGGGCTATAGCAATCAGCCCCAGCATTTT
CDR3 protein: CASSSQGYSNQPQHF

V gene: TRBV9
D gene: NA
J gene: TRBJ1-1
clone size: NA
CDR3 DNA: TGTGCCAGCAGCGGCAGGGCTTCTGAAGCTTTCTTT
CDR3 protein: CASSGRASEAFF

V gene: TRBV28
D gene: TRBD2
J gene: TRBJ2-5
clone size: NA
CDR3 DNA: TGTGCCAGCTCGGGGGGTAGAGAGACCCAGTACTTC
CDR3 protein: CASSGGRETQYF

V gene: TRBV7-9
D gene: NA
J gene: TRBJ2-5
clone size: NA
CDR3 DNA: TGTGCCAGCAGCTTAGTAGGGGGAAGGGAGACCCAGTACTTC
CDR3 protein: CASSLVGGRETQYF

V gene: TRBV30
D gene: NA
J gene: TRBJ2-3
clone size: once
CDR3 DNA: TGTGCCTGGAGTGCTGTGCTTGTTAGCAGTAGCACAGATACGCAGTATTTT
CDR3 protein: CAWSAVLVSSSTDTQYF

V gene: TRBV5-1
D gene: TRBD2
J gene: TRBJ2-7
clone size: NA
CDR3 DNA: TGCGCCAGCAGCCCCGCTTCGCTAGCGGGTCGTAACTCCTACGAGCAGTACTTC
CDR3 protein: CASSPASLAGRNSYEQYF

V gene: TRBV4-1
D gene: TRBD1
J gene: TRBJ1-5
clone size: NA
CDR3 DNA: TGCGCCAGCAGCCAAATGGACAGGGGCGGTCAGCCCCAGCATTTT
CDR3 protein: CASSQMDRGGQPQHF

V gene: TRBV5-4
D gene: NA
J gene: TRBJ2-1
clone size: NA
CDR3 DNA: TGTGCCAGCAGCCCTACCGGGGGTACAGCCTACAATGAGCAGTTCTTC
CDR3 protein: CASSPTGGTAYNEQFF

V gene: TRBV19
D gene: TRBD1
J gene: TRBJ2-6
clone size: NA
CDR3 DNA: TGTGCCAGTATCCGGACAGGCATGATGTCTGGGGCCAACGTCCTGACTTTC
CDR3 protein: CASIRTGMMSGANVLTF

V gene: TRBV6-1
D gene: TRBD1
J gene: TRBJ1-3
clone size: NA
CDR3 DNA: TGTGCCAGCAGTGAATGGGGACAGATTAGCTCTGGAAACACCATATATTTT
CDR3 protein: CASSEWGQISSGNTIYF

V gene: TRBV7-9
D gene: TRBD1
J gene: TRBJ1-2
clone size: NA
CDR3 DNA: TGTGCCAGCAACGGGGGACAGGGTGGAGACTATGGCTACACCTTC
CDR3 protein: CASNGGQGGDYGYTF

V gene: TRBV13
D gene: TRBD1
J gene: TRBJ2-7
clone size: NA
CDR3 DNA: TGTGCCAGCAGCCCCCTGGGGACAGGGGGCTACGAGCAGTACTTC
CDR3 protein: CASSPLGTGGYEQYF

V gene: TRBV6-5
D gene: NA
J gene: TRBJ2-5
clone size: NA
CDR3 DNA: TGTGCCAGCAGTTACTACAGCCAAGAGACCCAGTACTTC
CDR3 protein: CASSYYSQETQYF

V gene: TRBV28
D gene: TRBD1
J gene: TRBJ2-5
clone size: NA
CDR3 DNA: TGTGCCAGCAGTCCGGACAGGTCACTGGGGACCCAGTACTTC
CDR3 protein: CASSPDRSLGTQYF

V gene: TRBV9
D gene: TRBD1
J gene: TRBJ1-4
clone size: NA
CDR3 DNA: TGTGCCAGCAGCACTGGACAGGGTAATGAAAAACTGTTTTTT
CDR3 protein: CASSTGQGNEKLFF

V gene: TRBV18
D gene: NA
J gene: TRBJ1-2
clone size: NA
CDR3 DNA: TGTGCCAGCTCACCCCGGGAAAACTATGGCTACACCTTC
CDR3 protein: CASSPRENYGYTF

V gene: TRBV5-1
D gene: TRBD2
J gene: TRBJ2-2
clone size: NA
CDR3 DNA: TGCGCCAGCAGCTTGGATCGGTCTAGCGGTAATACCGGGTACACCGGGGAGCTGTTTTTT
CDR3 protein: CASSLDRSSGNTGYTGELFF

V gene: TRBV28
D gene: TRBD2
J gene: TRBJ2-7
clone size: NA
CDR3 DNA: TGTGCCAGCAGCCCCGGTGTGCGGGGGGATTCCTACGAGCAGTACTTC
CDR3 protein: CASSPGVRGDSYEQYF